This TCR beta chain originates from a study of shared clonotypes between healthy human individuals (dated by TCRdb to the early 2020s). Concerning the study at large: A couple of women and a few men aged 18 to 49 years were included in the cohort. Per donor, three plates each were used for CD4 naive and CD4 memory, two for CD8 naive, and one for CD8 memory. The study deeply sequenced blood TCR repertoires of five healthy adults to estimate repertoire size and the extent of clonotype sharing between individuals. Libraries were prepared and TCR repertoires were sequenced by different laboratories using diverse techniques, in order to increase sequencing depth and limit assay-specific biases. Each donor's leukapheresis produced roughly between roughly 0.94 and 9.5 billion PBMCs. The paper as a whole reports these results and caveats: Estimated clonotype richness was generally larger for naive than for memory subsets. When a handful of donors were compared, the shared fraction of clonotypes was roughly 4.8% for naive CD4, more than 3% for naive CD8, 2.3% for memory CD4, and 0.35% to 0.5% for memory CD8. Even with the large sequencing depth, rarefaction of the sorted-subset datasets indicated that sequencing was incomplete. Compared with non-shared clonotypes, clonotypes shared by all four sorted-subset donors had higher generation probabilities. Pairwise subsampling led to the expectation that sequencing depth would affect the degree of clonotype sharing among donors. Sampling was restricted to blood, and TCR repertoires in tissues likely differ from the TCR repertoires found in blood. Because the study included only a small number of donors, the genetic and exposure-history diversity represented was limited.

Donors were healthy HIV-negative adults with no recently reported acute infections or vaccinations. Every donor was a Caucasian adult residing in Nashville, Tennessee, USA. CD4+ T cells were enriched through magnetic negative selection, after which naive cells were positively selected on CD45RA and the remaining negative fraction served as the memory subset. Blood was obtained by leukapheresis, after which PBMCs were separated by Ficoll-Histopaque density gradient centrifugation and cryopreserved in liquid nitrogen vapor phase. Analytical flow cytometry was used to check the purity and quantity of each magnetically sorted T cell population. Genomic DNA was isolated from every sorted fraction and measured by UV absorbance on a Nanodrop 2000c. With respect to this clone: This clone's antigen is unknown. Base qualities are not at hand, and no much larger clone is one base apart.

Using the deep immunoSEQ assay, multiplex PCR amplified TCR CDR3 regions from genomic DNA. Genomic DNA extracted from each cell subset was distributed evenly over all wells of several immunoSEQ 96-well plates, and each plate served as one replicate. Each replicate PCR for sorted subsets received 200 ng genomic DNA, equal to roughly 30,000 T cell genomes. Purified libraries were quantified with a Qubit 3.0 fluorometer, sized on a Bioanalyzer 2100, and re-quantified with the KAPA Library Quantification kit. Every immunoSEQ 96-well plate was sequenced on a dedicated single-read 150-cycle Illumina NextSeq 550 flow cell. In the original analysis: Because the immunoSEQ output included only junctional sequences and no quality scores, the filtering could not be the same as the filtering used for full-length reads. To assign V/J genes and CDR3, sequences were annotated using PyIR, a Python wrapper for IgBLAST v1.9, with IMGT germline references. Reads with weak V/J assignments (E-value above 1e-6), missing CDR3, stop codons, out-of-frame junctions, or ambiguous translated residues were removed. V3J clonotypes were defined as sequences sharing an identical inferred V gene, J gene, and CDR3 amino acid sequence. To compute the percentage overlap between repertoires, the number of shared unique clonotypes was divided by the size of the smaller repertoire. Three approaches were used to assess repertoire richness: RTK rarefaction, the Chao1 estimator, and Recon v2.1 estimates of unobserved clonotypes. Generation probabilities for all TCRbeta clonotypes obtained by the gDNA method from four donors were computed using OLGA. Entries here come from immuneACCESS through TCRdb and include only in-frame sequences with V and J called. Some clones fail to appear in such tables; in the studies checked, an unresolved V gene covers under half of the shortfall, and the cause of the remainder is unknown. Clone size and the V and J calls come from that table; the DNA yielded D and trimming. The sample includes 700,000 or so clones, with 55% to 75% observed a single time. The top ten constitute 1.8% of the sample.

The CDR3 spans 14 residues, from the cysteine through the phenylalanine. Just the 42-base CDR3 DNA is kept, in frame starting at base 1. V loses 5 bases, J loses 4 bases, and the germline ends lie 14 bases apart. The germline V gene sets CDR1 to SGHAT and CDR2 to FQNNGV. The clonotype comes from a woman under 40 in good health. The chain couples TRBV11-2 to TRBJ1-1; no D gene is confidently identified. The sample comprised memory CD4+ T cells sorted from blood. Taken with the paper, the label for cell subset or site translates to: CD45RA-negative fraction. The bases read TGTGCCAGCAGCCCAGACTATAGCGGCACTGAAGCTTTCTTT. Translated, this is CASSPDYSGTEAFF.